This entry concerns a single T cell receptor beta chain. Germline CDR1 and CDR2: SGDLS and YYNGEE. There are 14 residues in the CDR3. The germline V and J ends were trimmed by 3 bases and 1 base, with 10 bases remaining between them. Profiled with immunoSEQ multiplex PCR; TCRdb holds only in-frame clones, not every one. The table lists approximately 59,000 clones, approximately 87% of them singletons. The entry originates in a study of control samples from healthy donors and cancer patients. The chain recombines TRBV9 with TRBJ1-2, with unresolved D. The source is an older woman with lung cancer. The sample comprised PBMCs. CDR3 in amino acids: CASSEGLVNYGYTF. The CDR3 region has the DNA TGTGCCAGCAGCGAGGGCCTAGTTAACTATGGCTACACCTTC.